This TCR beta chain was sequenced for a study of regulatory dendritic cells for organ transplantation. Naive CD45RA+ and memory CD45RO+ CD4+ or CD8+ T cells were FACS-sorted. Study-wide results and limits: Naive CD4+ and CD8+ repertoires were highly diverse; memory CD8+ was most oligoclonal. Of resting T cell subsets, memory CD8+ had the most alloreactive clonotypes. Regulatory dendritic cells appeared to expand memory CD8+ clones less than mature ones.

The V and J ends lost 0 bases and 3 bases, in that order; junction bases with no gene match: 6. In germline, CDR1 is LGHNA, CDR2 YSLEER. The CDR3 extends over 16 amino acids. On this clone itself: The target antigen is unknown.

The table came from immunoSEQ multiplex PCR; TCRdb's copy has only in-frame clones and leaves some out. The sample has tens of thousands of clones, less than 85% seen once; the top ten hold roughly 0.4%. The J gene is TRBJ2-7, the V gene TRBV4-3; 9 positions match TRBD1. Sequenced material: naive CD8+ T cells from blood. Subset noted: CD45RA+ naive T cells. This receptor was identified in a human donor in good health. CDR3 DNA: TGCGCCAGCAGCCAAGAAACCGGGACAGGGTTCTACGAGCAGTACTTC. This gives the protein CASSQETGTGFYEQYF.